Below, 8 T cell receptor beta chains from the same sample are listed, as sequenced in a study of cytomegalovirus exposure and HLA in healthy donors. TCRdb's table, derived via immunoSEQ multiplex PCR, lists solely in-frame clones and lacks some. The sample includes 65,000 to 100,000 clones, over 85% of them seen just once. The specimen was PBMCs. All receptors derive from a woman aged 25-40 years in good health and CMV-seronegative.

V usage is TRBV5-6 and J usage is TRBJ2-2; D gene unclear. V lost 1 base and J 4 bases, leaving 14 bases between the germline ends. In germline, CDR1 is SGHDT, CDR2 YYEEEE. There are 16 residues in the CDR3. CDR3 sequence reads: CASSLSRDMITGELFF. CDR3 DNA sequence: TGTGCCAGCAGCTTGAGCAGAGACATGATCACCGGGGAGCTGTTTTTT.

The V call is TRBV25-1, the J call TRBJ1-2; 8 bases fit TRBD1. Per the germline V gene, CDR1 is MGHDK and CDR2 is SYGVNS. The CDR3 is 13 residues long. The J segment lost 8 bases and the V segment lost 10 bases, leaving 12 bases of the junction unmatched. CDR3 in DNA: TGTGCCACCGCAGGGGGCTTTTTGGGAGGCTACACCTTC. It specifies CATAGGFLGGYTF.

The rearrangement joins TRBV7-3 to TRBJ2-6; D gene unclear. This CDR3 is 18 amino acids long. V lost 1 base, J lost 0 bases, and 13 bases lay in between. CDR1 is SGHTA, CDR2 FQGTGA, per germline. CDR3 sequence: CASSLNSALYSGANVLTF. Written as DNA, the CDR3 is TGTGCCAGCAGCTTAAACTCCGCCTTATACTCTGGGGCCAACGTCCTGACTTTC.

The rearrangement uses TRBV6-4 and TRBJ1-2; TRBD1 is a possible D gene (6 bases). Trimming shortened V by 4 bases and J by 8 bases, and 20 bases separated the two germline ends. CDR1 and CDR2 (germline): MRHNA, SNTAGT. This CDR3 region has 15 residues. The DNA for the CDR3 is TGTGCCAGCAGTGCAGAAACGGGGGGCGCGGGAGGCTACACCTTC. The encoded protein is CASSAETGGAGGYTF.

The J gene is TRBJ2-1, the V gene TRBV9, with 7 bases fitting TRBD1. V trimming: 0 bases; J trimming: 3 bases; junction bases outside the gene matches: 3. Germline V gene sequence: CDR1 SGDLS, CDR2 YYNGEE. This CDR3 has 15 residues. CDR3 amino acids: CASSVVGTDYNEQFF. The CDR3, as DNA: TGTGCCAGCAGCGTAGTAGGGACAGACTACAATGAGCAGTTCTTC. The full variable domain, with the rest looked up from reference TRBV9 and TRBJ2-1, is DSGVTQTPKHLITATGQRVTLRCSPRSGDLSVYWYQQSLDQGLQFLIQYYNGEERAKGNILERFSAQQFPDLHSELNLSSLELGDSALYFCASSVVGTDYNEQFFGPGTRLTVL.

The gene calls are TRBV6-5 and TRBJ2-3; 9 bases are shared with TRBD1. Germline V CDR1 and CDR2: MNHEY, SVGAGI. This CDR3 has 15 residues. V lost 10 bases and J lost 5; bases outside the gene matches: 13. CDR3 residues: CANEQGAHVGDTQYF. For the CDR3, the DNA is TGTGCCAACGAACAGGGGGCGCATGTGGGAGATACGCAGTATTTT.

The chain has TRBV29-1 and TRBJ1-4, with unresolved D. Germline values: CDR1 SQVTM, CDR2 ANQGSEA. The CDR3 is made up of 13 amino acids. With 6 bases removed from V and 11 bases from J, the gap between germline ends came to 19 bases. The CDR3 DNA reads TGCAGCGTACGAATGTCCGATGCGGGGAAACTGTTTTTT. It is translated as CSVRMSDAGKLFF.

The chain recombines TRBV30 with TRBJ2-2, with 7 bases matching TRBD2. J was trimmed by 7 bases and V by 2 bases; bases with no gene match: 4. The CDR3 runs 13 residues. Germline V lookup: CDR1 GTSNPN, CDR2 SVGIG (reference sequence). This CDR3 reads CAWSPGRGGELFF. CDR3 DNA sequence: TGTGCCTGGAGTCCAGGGAGGGGCGGGGAGCTGTTTTTT. Looking up the rest from reference TRBV30 and TRBJ2-2 gives the full variable domain: SQTIHQWPATLVQPVGSPLSLECTVEGTSNPNLYWYRQAAGRGLQLLFYSVGIGQISSEVPQNLSASRPQDRQFILSSKKLLLSDSGFYLCAWSPGRGGELFFGEGSRLTVL.